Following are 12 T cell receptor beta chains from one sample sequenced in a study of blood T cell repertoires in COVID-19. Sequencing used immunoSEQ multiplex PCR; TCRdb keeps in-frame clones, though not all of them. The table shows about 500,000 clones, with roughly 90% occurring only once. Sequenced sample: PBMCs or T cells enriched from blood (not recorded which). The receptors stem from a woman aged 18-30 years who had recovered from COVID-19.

The CDR3 is CASSQDSAGLWGEQYF. The CDR3 DNA sequence: TGTGCCAGCAGCCAAGATTCAGCGGGGCTATGGGGAGAGCAGTACTTC. V gene TRBV4-2 combines with J gene TRBJ2-7; 7 nucleotides agree with TRBD2. CDR1 is LGHNA and CDR2 is YNFKEQ in the germline V gene. V was clipped by 0 bases and J by 7 bases; unmatched bases: 12. The CDR3 contains 16 residues.

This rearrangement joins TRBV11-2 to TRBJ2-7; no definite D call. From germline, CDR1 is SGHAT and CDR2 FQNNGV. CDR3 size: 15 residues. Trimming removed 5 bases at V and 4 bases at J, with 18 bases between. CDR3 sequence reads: CASSPTLTDLYEQYF. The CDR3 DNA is TGTGCCAGCAGCCCGACTCTGACCGATTTATACGAGCAGTACTTC.

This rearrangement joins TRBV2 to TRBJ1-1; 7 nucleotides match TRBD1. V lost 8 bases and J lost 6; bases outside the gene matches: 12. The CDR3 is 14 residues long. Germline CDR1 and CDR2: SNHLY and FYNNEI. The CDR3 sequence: CASGGNRGRSEAFF. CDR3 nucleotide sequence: TGTGCCAGCGGGGGGAACAGGGGAAGATCTGAAGCTTTCTTT.

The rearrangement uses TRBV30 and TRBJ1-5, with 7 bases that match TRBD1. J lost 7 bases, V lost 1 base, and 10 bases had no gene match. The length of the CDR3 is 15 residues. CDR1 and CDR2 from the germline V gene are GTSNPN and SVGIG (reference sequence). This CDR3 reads CAWSAYTGAKQPQHF. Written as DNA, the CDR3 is TGTGCCTGGAGTGCCTATACAGGGGCCAAACAGCCCCAGCATTTT.

The CDR3 region is CASSVQNTEAFF. The CDR3 DNA is TGTGCCAGCAGCGTACAAAACACTGAAGCTTTCTTT. The J gene is TRBJ1-1, the V gene TRBV5-4, with no clear D. Trimming shortened V by 4 bases and J by 2 bases, and 6 bases separated the two germline ends. The germline CDR1 and CDR2 sequences are SGHNT and YYREEE (reference sequence). There are 12 residues in the CDR3.

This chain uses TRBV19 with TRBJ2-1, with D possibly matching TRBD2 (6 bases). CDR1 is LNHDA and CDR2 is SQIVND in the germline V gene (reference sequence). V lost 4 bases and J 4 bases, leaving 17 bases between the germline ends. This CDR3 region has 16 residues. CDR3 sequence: CASSTLQQRVYNEQFF. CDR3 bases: TGTGCCAGTAGTACCCTTCAACAGCGGGTTTACAATGAGCAGTTCTTC.

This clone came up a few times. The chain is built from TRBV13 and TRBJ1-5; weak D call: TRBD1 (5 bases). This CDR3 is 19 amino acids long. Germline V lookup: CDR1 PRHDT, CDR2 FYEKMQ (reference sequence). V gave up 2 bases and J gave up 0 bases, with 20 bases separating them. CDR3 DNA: TGTGCCAGCAGCTTAAGGACGGGGGGAATCGAGTATAGCAATCAGCCCCAGCATTTT. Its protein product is CASSLRTGGIEYSNQPQHF. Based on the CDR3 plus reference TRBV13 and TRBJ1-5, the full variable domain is AAGVIQSPRHLIKEKRETATLKCYPIPRHDTVYWYQQGPGQDPQFLISFYEKMQSDKGSIPDRFSAQQFSDYHSELNMSSLELGDSALYFCASSLRTGGIEYSNQPQHFGDGTRLSIL.

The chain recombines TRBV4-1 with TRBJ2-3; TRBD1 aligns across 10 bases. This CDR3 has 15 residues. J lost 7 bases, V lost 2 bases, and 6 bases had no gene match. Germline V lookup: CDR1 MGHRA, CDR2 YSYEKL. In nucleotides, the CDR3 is TGCGCCAGCAGCCAACCACGACAGGGGGCGTATACGCAGTATTTT. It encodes CASSQPRQGAYTQYF.

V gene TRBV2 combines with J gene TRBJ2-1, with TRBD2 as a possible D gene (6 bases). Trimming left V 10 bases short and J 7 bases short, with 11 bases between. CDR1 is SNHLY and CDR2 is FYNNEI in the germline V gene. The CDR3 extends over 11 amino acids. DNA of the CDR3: TGTGCCACCGCCGGAGGGAATGAGCAGTTCTTC. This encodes CATAGGNEQFF.

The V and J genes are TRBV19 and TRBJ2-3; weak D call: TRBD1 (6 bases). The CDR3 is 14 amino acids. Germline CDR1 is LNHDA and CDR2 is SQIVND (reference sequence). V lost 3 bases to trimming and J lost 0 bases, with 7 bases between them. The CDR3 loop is CASSIRGSTDTQYF. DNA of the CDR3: TGTGCCAGTAGTATTAGGGGGAGCACAGATACGCAGTATTTT.

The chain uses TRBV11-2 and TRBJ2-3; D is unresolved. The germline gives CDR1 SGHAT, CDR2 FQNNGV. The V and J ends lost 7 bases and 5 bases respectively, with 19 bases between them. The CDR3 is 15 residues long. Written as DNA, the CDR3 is TGTGCCAGCACCCCCGACAAGGCGTTGGGAGATACGCAGTATTTT. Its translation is CASTPDKALGDTQYF.

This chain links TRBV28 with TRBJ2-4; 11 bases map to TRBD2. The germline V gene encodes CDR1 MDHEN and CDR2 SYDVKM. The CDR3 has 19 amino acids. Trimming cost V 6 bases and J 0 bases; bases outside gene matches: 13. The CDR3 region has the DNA TGTGCCAGCAGCCCTCTGGCTAGCGGGGGGTCAGTAGCCAAAAACATTCAGTACTTC. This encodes CASSPLASGGSVAKNIQYF.